This record concerns one T cell receptor beta chain sequence. Its antigen target is currently unknown. No qualities accompany the bases; no much larger clone lies one base away. CDR1 and CDR2, looked up from the germline V gene, are SGHTA and FQGTGA. The CDR3 covers 15 residues, taking in both the cysteine and the phenylalanine. Of all the DNA, just the CDR3 is kept, 45 bases in frame from base 1. Between the V and J ends, shortened by 2 bases and 3 bases respectively, the junction contains 11 bases. The sample comes from a study of blood T cells in healthy people across ages (dated by TCRdb to 2013 to 2016). For the study in its entirety: Template switching captured roughly one uniquely barcoded TCR beta cDNA molecule per two T cells in model experiments. Donors were grouped into four age groups: young (average 16 years), middle-aged (roughly 38), aged (approximately 58) and long-lived (approximately 82). Age-related changes in TCR beta repertoire diversity were measured in the study by deep sequencing normalized with unique cDNA molecular identifiers. To avoid experimental bias, donors of different ages were distributed randomly across sequencing lanes. For two donors (one aged 18 to 29 and one aged 80 or older), the study analyzed two additional independent replicas of 1 million unique cDNA reads from the same blood draw. General conclusions and limits of the study: Total diversity estimates from one million sequenced T cells were considered lower bounds and underestimates. Donor CMV infection status was unknown, potentially confounding age-related changes in expanded clonotypes. The long-lived group showed more naive CD4+ T cells, fewer expanded clones and increased TCR diversity than the aged group, suggesting age selection. Observed TCR beta diversity correlated strongly with the percentage of naive T cells measured by flow cytometry. As age increased, observed TCR beta diversity per million T cells dropped in a roughly linear way, and a significant reduction was already evident by age around 41. Since profiling was done on bulk unsorted PBMCs, naive and antigen-experienced compartments could not be conclusively compared.

Systemically healthy Caucasian individuals from Russia, approximately 39 in total and aged roughly 6 to 100 years, were included as donors. Approximately 11 milliliters of peripheral blood were drawn from each donor into EDTA-treated Vacutainer tubes. Ficoll-Paque density-gradient centrifugation was used to isolate PBMCs, with at least 7 million obtained per sample. Trizol reagent was used to extract total RNA from PBMCs, with at least 5.5 micrograms per sample. For every donor, flow cytometry on a PBMC aliquot measured the percentage of naive CD45RAhigh/CD27high T cells. The method behind the library was 5' RACE. For sequencing, an Illumina HiSeq 2500 was employed. The second PCR ran for roughly 7 to 11 cycles and used a J-beta primer mix along with a sample-barcoded 5' primer. A template-switch 5' adaptor carrying 12 random nucleotides introduced a unique molecular identifier onto each TCR beta cDNA molecule. Each sample yielded at least 3 million CDR3-containing paired-end reads. All of the RNA was converted into first-strand cDNA using the Mint cDNA synthesis kit, with a TRBC-specific oligonucleotide serving as the primer. After uracil-DNA glycosylase treatment, a first 18-cycle PCR used universal primers M1SS and BC2_uni_R on all cDNA. Per the source publication's procedure: Each sample was normalized by randomly selecting 1 million high-quality reads, each carrying a distinct molecular identifier. Instead of being binned into consensus sequences, reads that shared molecular identifiers were thrown out. CDR3 identification, clonotype clustering and error correction used MiTCR with a Q25 quality threshold and the strictest error-elimination algorithm. A nonparametric unseen species model using Euler transformation provided a lower-bound estimate of total TCR beta diversity. TCRdb redid the processing of the public reads, applying fastp at Q25 and MiXCR, and retained in-frame beta chains. When rows share a CDR3 protein, they turn into one entry using the most common DNA and genes. TCRdb's processing, not the study's, gives the V and J calls here. The sample table shows about 1.1 million distinct CDR3 sequences, and around two fifths are seen once. Roughly 14% of the sample lies in the top ten.

The receptor comes from a young man in good health. The V and J segments used are TRBV7-3 and TRBJ2-1, with TRBD1 tentatively as D gene (5 bases match). Sequencing used blood. The nucleotide sequence is TGTGCCAGCAGCTTAGACAGCCGCAACTACAATGAGCAGTTCTTC. Its product reads: CASSLDSRNYNEQFF. The CDR3 plus the reference TRBV7-3 and TRBJ2-1 genes for the other parts give the full variable domain: GAGVSQTPSNKVTEKGKYVELRCDPISGHTALYWYRQSLGQGPEFLIYFQGTGAADDSGLPNDRFFAVRPEGSVSTLKIQRTERGDSAVYLCASSLDSRNYNEQFFGPGTRLTVL.